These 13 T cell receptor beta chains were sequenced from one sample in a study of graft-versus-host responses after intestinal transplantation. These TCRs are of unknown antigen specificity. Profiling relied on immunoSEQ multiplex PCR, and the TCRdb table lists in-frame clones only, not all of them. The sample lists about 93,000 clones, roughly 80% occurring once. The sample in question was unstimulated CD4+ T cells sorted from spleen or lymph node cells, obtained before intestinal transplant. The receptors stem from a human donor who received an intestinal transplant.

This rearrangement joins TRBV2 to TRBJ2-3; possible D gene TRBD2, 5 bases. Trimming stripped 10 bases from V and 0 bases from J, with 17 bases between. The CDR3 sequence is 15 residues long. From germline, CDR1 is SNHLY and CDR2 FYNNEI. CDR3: CATDGGGPSTDTQYF. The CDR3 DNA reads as TGTGCCACCGACGGCGGAGGCCCTAGCACAGATACGCAGTATTTT.

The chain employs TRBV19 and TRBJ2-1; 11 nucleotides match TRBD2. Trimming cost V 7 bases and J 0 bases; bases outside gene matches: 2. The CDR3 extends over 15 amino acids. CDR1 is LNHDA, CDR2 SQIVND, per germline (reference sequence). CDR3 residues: CASNSGGASYNEQFF. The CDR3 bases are TGTGCCAGTAATAGCGGGGGGGCCTCCTACAATGAGCAGTTCTTC.

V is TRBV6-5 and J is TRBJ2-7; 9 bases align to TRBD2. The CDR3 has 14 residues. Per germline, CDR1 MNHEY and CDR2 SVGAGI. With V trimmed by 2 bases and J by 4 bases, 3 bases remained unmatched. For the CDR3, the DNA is TGTGCCAGCAGTTACGGGCGGGGGGGGTACGAGCAGTACTTC. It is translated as CASSYGRGGYEQYF.

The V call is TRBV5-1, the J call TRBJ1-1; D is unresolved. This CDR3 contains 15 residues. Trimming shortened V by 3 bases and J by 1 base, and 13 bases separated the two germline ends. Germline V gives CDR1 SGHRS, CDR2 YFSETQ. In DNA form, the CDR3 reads TGCGCCAGCAGCTCTCAGATCGCGGGGAACACTGAAGCTTTCTTT. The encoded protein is CASSSQIAGNTEAFF.

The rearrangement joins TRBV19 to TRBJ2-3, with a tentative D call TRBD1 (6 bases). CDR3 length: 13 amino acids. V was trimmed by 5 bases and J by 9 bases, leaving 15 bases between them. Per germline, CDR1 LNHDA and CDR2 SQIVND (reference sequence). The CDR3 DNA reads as TGTGCCAGTAGTGCCCTAAAACAGGGAACGCAGTATTTT. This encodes CASSALKQGTQYF.

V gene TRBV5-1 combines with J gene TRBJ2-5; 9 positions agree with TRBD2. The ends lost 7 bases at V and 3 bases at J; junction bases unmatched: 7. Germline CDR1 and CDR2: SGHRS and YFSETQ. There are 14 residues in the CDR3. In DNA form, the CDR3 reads TGCGCCAGCGGGAGCGGGGGGCAAAAAGAGACCCAGTACTTC. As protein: CASGSGGQKETQYF.

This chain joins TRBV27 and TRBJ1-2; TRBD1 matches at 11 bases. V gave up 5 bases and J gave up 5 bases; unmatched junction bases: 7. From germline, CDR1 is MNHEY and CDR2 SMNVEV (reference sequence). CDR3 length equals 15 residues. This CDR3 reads CASSGRGQGDYGYTF. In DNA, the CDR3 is TGTGCCAGCAGTGGCAGGGGACAGGGGGATTATGGCTACACCTTC.

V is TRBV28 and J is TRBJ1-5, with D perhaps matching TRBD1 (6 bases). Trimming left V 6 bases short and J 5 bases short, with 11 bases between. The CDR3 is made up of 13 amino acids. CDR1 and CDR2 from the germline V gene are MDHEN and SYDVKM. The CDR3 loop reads CASSTGSHQPQHF. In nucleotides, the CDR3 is TGTGCCAGCAGCACAGGGTCGCATCAGCCCCAGCATTTT.

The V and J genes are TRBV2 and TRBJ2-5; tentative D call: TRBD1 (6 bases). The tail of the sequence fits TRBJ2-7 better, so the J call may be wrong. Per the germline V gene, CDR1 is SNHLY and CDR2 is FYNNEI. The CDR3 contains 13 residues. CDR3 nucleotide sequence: TGTGCCAGCAGTGATACAGGGTTCTACGAGCAGTACTTC. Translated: CASSDTGFYEQYF.

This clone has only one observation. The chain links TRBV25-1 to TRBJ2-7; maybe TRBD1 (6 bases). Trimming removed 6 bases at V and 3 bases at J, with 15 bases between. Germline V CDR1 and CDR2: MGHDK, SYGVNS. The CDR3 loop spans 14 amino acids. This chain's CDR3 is CASSPRGGYYEQYF. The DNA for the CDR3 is TGTGCCAGCAGCCCCCGTGGGGGCTACTACGAGCAGTACTTC.

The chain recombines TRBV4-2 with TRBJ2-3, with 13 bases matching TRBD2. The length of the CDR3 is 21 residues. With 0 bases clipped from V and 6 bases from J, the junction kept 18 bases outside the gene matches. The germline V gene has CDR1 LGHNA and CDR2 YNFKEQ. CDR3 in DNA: TGTGCCAGCAGCCAAGATCGATGGACTAGCGGGGGCTTTTTTTTGGTGGATACGCAGTATTTT. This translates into CASSQDRWTSGGFFLVDTQYF.

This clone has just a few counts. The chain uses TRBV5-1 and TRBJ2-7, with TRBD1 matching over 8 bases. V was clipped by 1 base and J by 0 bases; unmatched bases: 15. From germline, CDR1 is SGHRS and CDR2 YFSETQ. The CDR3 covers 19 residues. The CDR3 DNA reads TGCGCCAGCAGCTTGAATGCCAGAGGGACAGGCGCATTCTCCTACGAGCAGTACTTC. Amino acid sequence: CASSLNARGTGAFSYEQYF. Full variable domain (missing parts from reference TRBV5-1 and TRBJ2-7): KAGVTQTPRYLIKTRGQQVTLSCSPISGHRSVSWYQQTPGQGLQFLFEYFSETQRNKGNFPGRFSGRQFSNSRSEMNVSTLELGDSALYLCASSLNARGTGAFSYEQYFGPGTRLTVT.

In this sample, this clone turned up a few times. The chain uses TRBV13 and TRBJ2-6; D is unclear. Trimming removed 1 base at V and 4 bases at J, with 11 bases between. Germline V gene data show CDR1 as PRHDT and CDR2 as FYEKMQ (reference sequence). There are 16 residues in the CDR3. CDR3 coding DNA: TGTGCCAGCAGCTTAGAACAGTCGTCCGGGGCCAACGTCCTGACTTTC. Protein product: CASSLEQSSGANVLTF.